These 24 T cell receptor beta chains were all obtained from the same sample, sequenced in a study of CD8 T cells in ankylosing spondylitis (dated by TCRdb to 2016 to 2017). The protocol used for the library was 5' RACE. The listed sequencing device is Illumina HiSeq 2500. TCRdb trimmed the raw reads at Q25, called clones with MiXCR and kept productive beta chains. CDR3 protein duplicates are merged, each entry listing the most common genes and DNA. In this sample the table shows under 450,000 distinct CDR3 sequences, 20% to 25% of which occur a single time. The biggest ten clones account for around 14% of the sample. The sample comprised blood, either unsorted or a sorted T cell fraction (not recorded which). All receptors come from a male donor with ankylosing spondylitis or in good health (not recorded which).

V and J are TRBV9 and TRBJ2-3, with 11 bases fitting TRBD2. The CDR3 contains 17 residues. Per the germline V gene, CDR1 is SGDLS and CDR2 is YYNGEE. V gave up 3 bases and J gave up 0 bases; unmatched junction bases: 6. For the CDR3, the DNA is TGTGCCAGCAGCGCGTGGACTAGCGGGCTAAGCACAGATACGCAGTATTTT. This translates into CASSAWTSGLSTDTQYF.

The J gene is TRBJ2-5, the V gene TRBV6-4, with TRBD1 identical over 8 bases. V shed 8 bases and J 4 bases; nucleotides not matched to a gene: 12. This CDR3 is 15 amino acids long. Germline CDR1 and CDR2: MRHNA and SNTAGT. The CDR3 DNA reads as TGTGCCAGCCACAGGGGGAAAAGAATGAGAGAGACCCAGTACTTC. The encoded protein is CASHRGKRMRETQYF.

The chain recombines TRBV10-3 with TRBJ2-4, with D possibly matching TRBD2 (6 bases). Germline V gives CDR1 ENHRY, CDR2 SYGVKD. CDR3 size: 15 residues. V lost 3 bases, J lost 4 bases, and 13 bases lay in between. CDR3 loop: CAISDRGTEKNIQYF. CDR3 in DNA: TGTGCCATCAGTGACCGGGGGACGGAAAAAAACATTCAGTACTTC.

This chain links TRBV27 with TRBJ2-3, with D possibly called TRBD1 or TRBD2 (5 bases each). V was clipped by 2 bases and J by 0 bases, with 9 bases between them. This CDR3 comprises 15 residues. Germline-derived CDR1 and CDR2 are MNHEY and SMNVEV (reference sequence). CDR3 in DNA: TGTGCCAGCAGTTTAGGGGACGGAAGCACAGATACGCAGTATTTT. Its translation is CASSLGDGSTDTQYF.

This clonotype has a handful of counts. CDR3 sequence (DNA): TGTGCCAGCAGTTATCACGGGGCAGATACGCAGTATTTT. Its protein product is CASSYHGADTQYF. The V gene is TRBV6-5, the J gene TRBJ2-3; weak D call: TRBD2 (5 bases). The CDR3 spans 13 residues. V shed 3 bases and J shed 4 bases, with 8 bases lying between them. The germline gives CDR1 MNHEY, CDR2 SVGAGI.

The chain couples TRBV12-3 or TRBV12-4 to TRBJ2-1; TRBD2 aligns across 9 bases. The CDR3 contains 18 residues. CDR3: CTFSLALIAGVTYNEQFF. DNA for the CDR3: TGTACCTTCAGTTTAGCCCTCATAGCGGGGGTTACCTACAATGAGCAGTTCTTC.

The rearrangement links TRBV12-3 or TRBV12-4 to TRBJ2-7; the D call may be TRBD1 or TRBD2 (5 bases each). The length of the CDR3 is 15 residues. Trimming cost V 6 bases and J 6 bases, with 21 bases left between them. This chain's CDR3 is CASSPPGPSPGEQYF. The DNA for the CDR3 is TGTGCCAGCAGCCCCCCGGGACCCTCCCCAGGCGAGCAGTACTTC.

This clonotype has a handful of counts. As DNA, the CDR3 is TGTGCCAGTAAGGCGCAGGGCCCAGATACGCAGTATTTT. This sequence encodes CASKAQGPDTQYF. This chain joins TRBV19 and TRBJ2-3; TRBD1 is a possible D gene (5 bases). The germline CDR1 and CDR2 sequences are LNHDA and SQIVND (reference sequence). This CDR3 has 13 amino acids. Between the trimmed V and J ends, which lost 7 bases and 4 bases, there was a span of 12 bases.

This clonotype was picked up a small number of times. This chain connects TRBV11-2 to TRBJ2-3; D remains unclear. Germline lookup yields CDR1 SGHAT and CDR2 FQNNGV. V lost 3 bases and J 4 bases, leaving 17 bases between the germline ends. The CDR3 consists of 16 residues. CDR3 bases: TGTGCCAGCAGCTTCCCCGACTCCTCTCGTCCAGATACGCAGTATTTT. Translating it yields CASSFPDSSRPDTQYF. Full variable domain (remainder filled in from reference TRBV11-2 and TRBJ2-3): EAGVAQSPRYKIIEKRQSVAFWCNPISGHATLYWYQQILGQGPKLLIQFQNNGVVDDSQLPKDRFSAERLKGVDSTLKIQPAKLEDSAVYLCASSFPDSSRPDTQYFGPGTRLTVL.

This clonotype has ten or more counts. The J gene is TRBJ2-5, the V gene TRBV12-3 or TRBV12-4; D remains unclear. The V and J ends lost 3 bases and 0 bases respectively, with 8 bases between them. The length of the CDR3 is 14 residues. The CDR3 sequence is CASSFFGNQETQYF. CDR3 bases: TGTGCCAGCAGTTTTTTTGGAAACCAAGAGACCCAGTACTTC.

A note on this clonotype: At one end the junction does not follow the germline gene, possibly because of a read error. This chain uses TRBV29-1 with TRBJ2-2; TRBD1 agrees at 8 bases. The germline CDR1 and CDR2 sequences are SQVTM and ANQGSEA. CDR3 length: 17 residues. The CDR3 nucleotides read TGCAGCCTTGAAGGCAACCAGGGGGCGCCGGGGACCGGGGAGCTGTTTTTT. It translates to CSLEGNQGAPGTGELFF.

This clonotype has more than one count but fewer than ten. J is TRBJ2-7 and V is TRBV5-6, with D possibly matching TRBD1 (8 bases). This CDR3 comprises 14 residues. CDR1 SGHDT and CDR2 YYEEEE come from the germline V gene. Trimming pared 0 bases from V and 3 bases from J, leaving 10 bases between. The CDR3: CASSLDRGGYEQYF. The CDR3, as DNA: TGTGCCAGCAGCTTGGACAGGGGGGGCTACGAGCAGTACTTC.

The chain couples TRBV30 to TRBJ2-4; D ambiguous. This CDR3 comprises 16 residues. The V end lost 0 bases, the J end lost 7 bases, and 19 bases lay between the germline ends. Germline V gene data show CDR1 as GTSNPN and CDR2 as SVGIG (reference sequence). Written as DNA, the CDR3 is TGTGCCTGGAGTGTGGGCCCGCTCGTCGCTGGGAACATTCAGTACTTC. This encodes CAWSVGPLVAGNIQYF.

In its sample, this clonotype was seen a few times. This chain links TRBV3-1 with TRBJ2-3; a weak D match, TRBD2 (6 bases). The CDR3 totals 16 residues. Germline V gene sequence: CDR1 LGHDT, CDR2 YNNKEL (reference sequence). The ends were cut back, 1 base at V and 2 bases at J, with 13 bases in the middle. The CDR3 here is CASSQADSGITDTQYF. The CDR3 DNA follows: TGTGCCAGCAGCCAAGCGGATAGCGGAATCACAGATACGCAGTATTTT.

The chain combines TRBV5-1 with TRBJ2-7, with 10 bases fitting TRBD2. V gave up 0 bases and J gave up 0 bases; unmatched junction bases: 6. The CDR3 is made up of 17 amino acids. Germline CDR1 SGHRS, CDR2 YFSETQ. The CDR3 DNA reads TGCGCCAGCAGCTTGGGGGTAGCGGGGGGCATCTCCTACGAGCAGTACTTC. Translating gives CASSLGVAGGISYEQYF. Filled out from reference TRBV5-1 and TRBJ2-7, the complete variable domain reads KAGVTQTPRYLIKTRGQQVTLSCSPISGHRSVSWYQQTPGQGLQFLFEYFSETQRNKGNFPGRFSGRQFSNSRSEMNVSTLELGDSALYLCASSLGVAGGISYEQYFGPGTRLTVT.

J is TRBJ2-2 and V is TRBV6-5, with D unresolved. V lost 4 bases and J lost 1, with 7 bases in between. CDR3 length equals 14 residues. Germline V gives CDR1 MNHEY, CDR2 SVGAGI. The DNA of the CDR3 is TGTGCCAGCAGTTCCCGACAGAACACCGGGGAGCTGTTTTTT. Its translation is CASSSRQNTGELFF.

This chain links TRBV9 with TRBJ2-1; D is possibly TRBD1 or TRBD2 (5 bases each). Between the trimmed V and J ends, which lost 4 bases and 8 bases, there was a span of 16 bases. The CDR3 has 14 amino acids. The germline CDR1 and CDR2 sequences are SGDLS and YYNGEE. The CDR3 here is CASSPGQSVDEQFF. Written as DNA, the CDR3 is TGTGCCAGCAGCCCGGGGCAAAGTGTCGATGAGCAGTTCTTC.

This clonotype has a handful of counts. V and J are TRBV20-1 and TRBJ2-1; 8 nucleotides match TRBD2. CDR1 DFQATT and CDR2 SNEGSKA come from the germline V gene (reference sequence). Unmatched junction bases numbered 17, after V lost 5 bases and J lost 8 bases. The CDR3 extends over 16 amino acids. The CDR3 sequence is CSAPTYLPGTRDEQFF. For the CDR3, the DNA is TGCAGTGCTCCGACGTATCTCCCCGGGACTAGGGATGAGCAGTTCTTC.

This clonotype was detected only a few times. V gene TRBV12-3 or TRBV12-4 combines with J gene TRBJ1-2; 8 bases align to TRBD1. V shed 5 bases and J 4 bases; nucleotides not matched to a gene: 6. The CDR3 runs to 14 residues. The DNA for the CDR3 is TGTGCCAGCAGTCTGGACAGGGCGATCTATGGCTACACCTTC. Encoded protein: CASSLDRAIYGYTF.

This chain connects TRBV28 to TRBJ1-1; D perhaps matches TRBD1 (6 bases). There are 15 residues in the CDR3. The germline gives CDR1 MDHEN, CDR2 SYDVKM. With 4 bases removed from V and 0 bases from J, the gap between germline ends came to 12 bases. CDR3 in DNA: TGTGCCAGCAGTTCCGACAGGAACATGAACACTGAAGCTTTCTTT. Translated: CASSSDRNMNTEAFF.

A few counts support this clonotype. CDR3 amino acids: CASSLGGLGIQYF. As DNA, the CDR3 is TGTGCCAGCAGCTTAGGGGGCCTTGGCATTCAGTACTTC. This chain joins TRBV7-3 and TRBJ2-4, with D perhaps matching TRBD1 (6 bases). CDR1 is SGHTA and CDR2 is FQGTGA in the germline V gene. The CDR3 is 13 residues long. Between the trimmed V and J ends, which lost 2 bases and 9 bases, there was a span of 11 bases.

This clonotype was seen more than once but under ten times. V and J are TRBV9 and TRBJ1-1; a possible D gene is TRBD1 (6 bases). Trimming removed 6 bases at V and 1 base at J, with 10 bases between. The length of the CDR3 is 13 residues. CDR1 and CDR2 from the germline V gene are SGDLS and YYNGEE. DNA for the CDR3: TGTGCCAGCAAGGGGGAGGCGAACACTGAAGCTTTCTTT. This sequence encodes CASKGEANTEAFF.

This clonotype was detected only a few times. This chain connects TRBV5-1 to TRBJ2-1; the D gene is possibly TRBD2 (7 bases). This CDR3 contains 15 residues. Looked up from germline, CDR1 is SGHRS and CDR2 is YFSETQ. Trimming took 0 bases from V and 6 from J, leaving 13 bases between them. The CDR3 region is CASSLVGGHGNEQFF. CDR3 nucleotide sequence: TGCGCCAGCAGCTTGGTGGGGGGGCATGGCAATGAGCAGTTCTTC.

V usage is TRBV3-1 and J usage is TRBJ2-4; D is possibly TRBD2 (7 bases). The CDR3 length is 17 residues. Trimming left V 4 bases short and J 8 bases short, with 24 bases between. Germline CDR1 is LGHDT and CDR2 is YNNKEL (reference sequence). The CDR3, as DNA: TGTGCCAGCAGCCCCACAAGGGGGGGCAGGGGAGGTGACATTCAGTACTTC. As protein: CASSPTRGGRGGDIQYF.